These 21 T cell receptor beta chains were sequenced from one sample in a study of T cell clones after liver transplantation. Assay: immunoSEQ multiplex PCR; the TCRdb copy retains only in-frame clones and omits some. This sample yields more than 9,000 clones, of which 70% to 85% are seen a single time; roughly 52% belongs to the top ten. The input for sequencing was CD8+ T cells from blood, taken at the 22-month timepoint. These receptors came from a human patient who received a liver transplant. Among the T cells, some may be from the graft donor.

CDR3 residues: CATSRDPARTDTQYF. The DNA of the CDR3 is TGTGCCACCAGCAGAGATCCGGCCCGCACAGATACGCAGTATTTT. The J gene is TRBJ2-3, the V gene TRBV15, with D hard to call. The germline V gene encodes CDR1 LNHNV and CDR2 YYDKDF (reference sequence). Between the trimmed V and J ends, which lost 0 bases and 1 base, there was a span of 8 bases. The CDR3 is 15 residues long.

The genes are TRBV7-2 and TRBJ2-1; 10 positions agree with TRBD1. CDR3 length: 15 residues. CDR1 and CDR2 (germline): SGHTA, FQGNSA. Losses at the gene ends were 5 bases for V and 7 bases for J; bases not matched to a gene: 8. CDR3 sequence: CASSPQGQGRNEQFF. CDR3 in DNA: TGTGCCAGCAGCCCCCAGGGACAGGGGAGGAATGAGCAGTTCTTC.

The chain links TRBV9 to TRBJ2-2; D tentatively fits TRBD1 or TRBD2 (6 bases each). Germline CDR1 SGDLS, CDR2 YYNGEE. V lost 4 bases and J 3 bases, leaving 16 bases between the germline ends. The CDR3 is made up of 16 amino acids. CDR3 bases: TGTGCCAGCAGCCGACCTTCGGGGGCGGACACCGGGGAGCTGTTTTTT. It encodes CASSRPSGADTGELFF.

The V gene is TRBV6-1, the J gene TRBJ1-5; unclear D gene. Germline lookup yields CDR1 MNHNS and CDR2 SASEGT. V was cut by 0 bases and J by 4 bases, with 13 bases left in between. The CDR3 covers 16 residues. The DNA of the CDR3 is TGTGCCAGCAGTGAAGCGACGGCCGTCGGAAATCAGCCCCAGCATTTT. Amino acid sequence: CASSEATAVGNQPQHF.

The V call is TRBV1, the J call TRBJ2-2; the table's D call TRBD1 went unverified against the DNA. TRBV1 is a documented pseudogene. CDR3 length equals 13 residues. The CDR3 here is CTSSDSFSGELFF. The CDR3 DNA reads TGCACCAGCAGCGACAGTTTTTCCGGGGAGCTGTTTTTT.

The V gene is TRBV13, the J gene TRBJ2-7, with TRBD1 as a possible D gene (6 bases). From germline, CDR1 is PRHDT and CDR2 FYEKMQ (reference sequence). The ends were cut back, 1 base at V and 10 bases at J, with 11 bases in the middle. The CDR3 sequence is 12 residues long. CDR3 region: CASSLVRGEQYF. The DNA for the CDR3 is TGTGCCAGCAGCTTAGTCAGGGGCGAACAGTACTTC.

The sample holds one count of this clone. The rearrangement joins TRBV7-8 to TRBJ1-6, with 7 bases lining up with TRBD1. From germline, CDR1 is SGHVS and CDR2 FQNEAQ. CDR3 size: 15 residues. Trimming removed 7 bases from V and 6 bases from J; junction bases left unmatched: 9. The CDR3 loop is CASTTRDSPNSPLHF. The CDR3 nucleotides are TGTGCCAGCACCACTCGGGACAGTCCTAATTCACCCCTCCACTTT.

The CDR3 DNA is TGTGCCAGTAGTATAGGCAATCAGCCCCAGCATTTT. This codes for CASSIGNQPQHF. The chain links TRBV19 to TRBJ1-5; D not certain. The CDR3 is 12 amino acids. The germline V and J ends were trimmed by 1 base and 2 bases, with 0 bases remaining between them. Germline loops: CDR1 LNHDA, CDR2 SQIVND (reference sequence).

This chain connects TRBV15 to TRBJ2-6, with D unresolved. The CDR3 loop spans 13 amino acids. Germline V gene lookup returns CDR1 LNHNV and CDR2 YYDKDF (reference sequence). V lost 5 bases and J lost 2, with 4 bases in between. The CDR3 sequence is CATSFAGANVLTF. The CDR3 DNA follows: TGTGCCACCAGCTTTGCTGGGGCCAACGTCCTGACTTTC.

The chain links TRBV19 to TRBJ2-1, with TRBD2 matching 9 bases. The V gene end was trimmed by 5 bases and the J gene end by 3 bases; junction bases not matched to a gene: 5. The germline V gene has CDR1 LNHDA and CDR2 SQIVND (reference sequence). CDR3 length: 15 residues. The CDR3 DNA reads as TGTGCCAGTAGTCTAGTAGCGGGGGACTACAATGAGCAGTTCTTC. Protein: CASSLVAGDYNEQFF.

The sample holds one count of this clone. The gene calls are TRBV2 and TRBJ2-2; 8 bases are a match to TRBD2. CDR3 size: 17 residues. V was clipped by 4 bases and J by 0 bases; unmatched bases: 7. The germline gives CDR1 SNHLY, CDR2 FYNNEI. CDR3 DNA sequence: TGTGCCAGCAGTGTTTTGAGCGGGAGAGCGAACACCGGGGAGCTGTTTTTT. Translation gives CASSVLSGRANTGELFF.

V usage is TRBV27 and J usage is TRBJ2-3, with a possible D match to TRBD1 (7 bases). This CDR3 spans 14 amino acids. CDR1 is MNHEY and CDR2 is SMNVEV in the germline V gene (reference sequence). V lost 5 bases to trimming and J lost 1 base, with 10 bases between them. CDR3 amino acids: CASSIRGGTDTQYF. The CDR3 DNA reads TGTGCCAGCAGTATCAGGGGGGGCACAGATACGCAGTATTTT.

The chain combines TRBV6-1 with TRBJ2-7; 8 positions match TRBD1. The CDR3 spans 15 residues. The germline V gene has CDR1 MNHNS and CDR2 SASEGT. V shed 4 bases and J 3 bases; nucleotides not matched to a gene: 8. The CDR3 region has the DNA TGTGCCAGCAGTGGGATAGGGACAGGAGACTACGAGCAGTACTTC. Translated, it gives CASSGIGTGDYEQYF.

V usage is TRBV1 and J usage is TRBJ2-6; TRBD1 reflects the table's D call only, with no check against the DNA. TRBV1 is classified as a pseudogene. The CDR3 has 18 residues. The CDR3 DNA is TGCACCAGCAGATGGGCACGTTTGTGCAAAAGTCGGGCCAACGTCCTGACTTTC. Translation: CTSRWARLCKSRANVLTF.

The chain links TRBV2 to TRBJ2-1; 10 bases are a match to TRBD2. The CDR3 loop spans 16 amino acids. The junction had 5 bases not matched to a gene; V was cut back by 2 bases and J by 4 bases. Per germline, CDR1 SNHLY and CDR2 FYNNEI. The CDR3 region has the DNA TGTGCCAGCAGTGAACTACTAGCGGGGAATTACAATGAGCAGTTCTTC. Its translation is CASSELLAGNYNEQFF.

This clone was counted only a few times. This chain uses TRBV28 with TRBJ1-4, with D hard to call. CDR1 MDHEN and CDR2 SYDVKM come from the germline V gene. V was trimmed by 2 bases and J by 0 bases, leaving 7 bases between them. CDR3 length: 15 amino acids. CDR3: CASSLTTSTNEKLFF. DNA of the CDR3: TGTGCCAGCAGTTTAACTACTTCAACTAATGAAAAACTGTTTTTT.

The rearrangement uses TRBV19 and TRBJ2-3, with D unresolved. Trimming removed 5 bases from V and 4 bases from J, with 19 bases in between. The germline gives CDR1 LNHDA, CDR2 SQIVND (reference sequence). The CDR3 has 16 amino acids. CDR3 sequence: CASSSKSTSWSDTQYF. The CDR3, as DNA: TGTGCCAGTAGTTCCAAGTCTACCTCTTGGTCAGATACGCAGTATTTT.

V is TRBV7-2 and J is TRBJ1-1, with D tentatively TRBD1 (5 bases). Germline CDR1 reads SGHTA; CDR2 reads FQGNSA. The V gene lost 0 bases and the J gene lost 2 bases, with 7 bases spanning the gap. There are 14 residues in the CDR3. In DNA form, the CDR3 reads TGTGCCAGCAGCTTAGCGGGGGAAAACACTGAAGCTTTCTTT. Its translation is CASSLAGENTEAFF.

This clone was observed a few times. The V call is TRBV7-2, the J call TRBJ1-6; TRBD1 is a possible D gene (5 bases). V was trimmed by 1 base and J by 5 bases, leaving 12 bases between them. This CDR3 has 16 residues. Germline V gene data show CDR1 as SGHTA and CDR2 as FQGNSA. The DNA of the CDR3 is TGTGCCAGCAGCTTAGTAGGAGGGGAGAATAATTCACCCCTCCACTTT. Translation: CASSLVGGENNSPLHF. The whole variable domain, remainder taken from reference TRBV7-2 and TRBJ1-6, is GAGVSQSPSNKVTEKGKDVELRCDPISGHTALYWYRQSLGQGLEFLIYFQGNSAPDKSGLPSDRFSAERTGGSVSTLTIQRTQQEDSAVYLCASSLVGGENNSPLHFGNGTRLTVT.

The chain links TRBV28 to TRBJ1-1; TRBD1 is a possible D gene (5 bases). The CDR3 is 13 amino acids. Germline CDR1 MDHEN, CDR2 SYDVKM. Trimming took off 2 bases at V and 2 bases at J, with 6 bases between the two ends. CDR3 loop: CASSLQGNTEAFF. The CDR3 DNA reads TGTGCCAGCAGTTTACAGGGCAACACTGAAGCTTTCTTT.

The gene calls are TRBV27 and TRBJ2-1; TRBD1 aligns across 8 bases. The CDR3 is 16 residues long. V lost 0 bases, J lost 10 bases, and 11 bases stayed unmatched. Per germline, CDR1 MNHEY and CDR2 SMNVEV (reference sequence). CDR3 sequence: CASSLSRRTGMVEQFF. The CDR3 nucleotides are TGTGCCAGCAGTTTATCTCGCCGGACAGGGATGGTCGAGCAGTTCTTC.